The 22 T cell receptor beta chains below come from one sample, sequenced in a study of cytomegalovirus exposure and HLA in healthy donors. PCR primers comprised 60 Vbeta and 13 Jbeta primers. Generated by immunoSEQ multiplex PCR, the TCRdb table keeps only in-frame clones and is missing some. The repertoire holds fewer than 150,000 clones, over 60% seen once, with approximately 5% in the top ten. The sequenced sample consisted of PBMCs. These TCRs come from a woman aged 50 to 65 in good health and CMV-seronegative.

V and J are TRBV30 and TRBJ1-1, with D perhaps TRBD1 (6 bases). V lost 5 bases and J lost 3, with 13 bases in between. This CDR3 spans 13 amino acids. The germline V gene encodes CDR1 GTSNPN and CDR2 SVGIG (reference sequence). For the CDR3, the DNA is TGTGCCTGGGGAACAGGGTTGTACACTGAAGCTTTCTTT. Its protein is CAWGTGLYTEAFF.

The J gene is TRBJ1-4, the V gene TRBV9, with 8 bases lining up with TRBD1. V lost 0 bases to trimming and J lost 8 bases; unmatched junction nucleotides: 0. The CDR3 is made up of 13 amino acids. Looked up from germline, CDR1 is SGDLS and CDR2 is YYNGEE. The CDR3 is CASSVAGGEKLFF. The CDR3 bases are TGTGCCAGCAGCGTAGCAGGGGGCGAAAAACTGTTTTTT.

V and J are TRBV30 and TRBJ2-3, with 12 bases fitting TRBD2. This CDR3 is built from 15 residues. Germline CDR1 GTSNPN, CDR2 SVGIG (reference sequence). The ends lost 4 bases at V and 0 bases at J; junction bases unmatched: 2. DNA for the CDR3: TGTGCCTGGACTAGCGGGGGGGGAAGCACAGATACGCAGTATTTT. Protein: CAWTSGGGSTDTQYF.

There are a few counts of this clone. This chain links TRBV4-1 with TRBJ2-5; 12 bases map to TRBD2. The DNA matches TRBJ2-7 better at its end, which makes the J call doubtful. CDR3 length equals 15 residues. In germline, CDR1 is MGHRA, CDR2 YSYEKL. The CDR3 sequence is CASSQTSGGPYEQYF. CDR3 DNA sequence: TGCGCCAGCAGCCAAACTAGCGGGGGGCCCTACGAGCAGTACTTC.

The chain carries TRBV9 and TRBJ1-2, with 10 bases lining up with TRBD1. The CDR3 sequence is 15 residues long. Trimming took 2 bases from V and 7 from J; bases not matched to a gene: 8. Germline-derived CDR1 and CDR2 are SGDLS and YYNGEE. CDR3 coding DNA: TGTGCCAGCAGCGTTGGGGACAGGGGTCCTCGTGGCTACACCTTC. Its translation is CASSVGDRGPRGYTF.

V usage is TRBV2 and J usage is TRBJ2-5; no firm D call. The V gene lost 8 bases and the J gene lost 3 bases, with 7 bases spanning the gap. This CDR3 region has 11 residues. Germline values: CDR1 SNHLY, CDR2 FYNNEI. In DNA form, the CDR3 reads TGTGCCAGCCAGACTGAAGAGACCCAGTACTTC. Translated: CASQTEETQYF.

V usage is TRBV6-5 and J usage is TRBJ1-5; 10 bases line up with TRBD1. J was trimmed by 6 bases and V by 5 bases; bases with no gene match: 4. CDR1 is MNHEY, CDR2 SVGAGI, per germline. The CDR3 has 14 residues. This chain's CDR3 is CASSRDRGGQPQHF. In DNA, the CDR3 is TGTGCCAGCAGTAGGGACAGGGGAGGTCAGCCCCAGCATTTT.

The chain is built from TRBV11-2 and TRBJ1-1, with D possibly TRBD1 on 6 matching bases. There are 14 residues in the CDR3. The V end lost 5 bases, the J end lost 1 base, and 11 bases lay between the germline ends. The V gene's germline CDR1 is SGHAT and CDR2 FQNNGV. This chain's CDR3 is CASSPLQGNTEAFF. Here the CDR3 DNA reads TGTGCCAGCAGCCCATTACAGGGGAACACTGAAGCTTTCTTT.

The chain joins TRBV5-1 to TRBJ2-2, with a tentative D call TRBD2 (6 bases). The CDR3 covers 14 residues. Germline values: CDR1 SGHRS, CDR2 YFSETQ. The V end lost 7 bases, the J end lost 4 bases, and 14 bases lay between the germline ends. The CDR3 DNA sequence: TGCGCCAGCGGTGTGAGGGGAGGCACCGGGGAGCTGTTTTTT. Its translation: CASGVRGGTGELFF.

The rearrangement uses TRBV25-1 and TRBJ2-3; 8 positions agree with TRBD2. Germline CDR1 reads MGHDK; CDR2 reads SYGVNS. The CDR3 totals 16 residues. J lost 1 base, V lost 2 bases, and 5 bases had no gene match. CDR3 in amino acids: CASSEGAAGGTDTQYF. CDR3 nucleotides: TGTGCCAGCAGTGAAGGTGCAGCGGGGGGCACAGATACGCAGTATTTT.

This clone showed up just a few times. The chain employs TRBV4-2 and TRBJ2-1; no definite D call. Trimming took 0 bases from V and 6 from J, leaving 15 bases between them. This CDR3 contains 16 residues. CDR1 is LGHNA and CDR2 is YNFKEQ in the germline V gene. The CDR3 is CASSQDRTASSNEQFF. CDR3 nucleotides: TGTGCCAGCAGCCAAGATCGCACTGCGTCTAGCAATGAGCAGTTCTTC.

This chain's CDR3 is CASSPPGTTGYEQYF. CDR3 in DNA: TGTGCCAGCAGCCCTCCCGGGACAACAGGCTACGAGCAGTACTTC. The chain couples TRBV7-8 to TRBJ2-7; weak D call: TRBD1 (6 bases). Germline V CDR1 and CDR2: SGHVS, FQNEAQ. The CDR3 has 15 residues. V lost 5 bases and J lost 3, with 17 bases in between.

This clone was found a few times. V usage is TRBV28 and J usage is TRBJ2-7; 10 bases match TRBD2. This CDR3 comprises 15 residues. Germline loops: CDR1 MDHEN, CDR2 SYDVKM. The V gene end was trimmed by 4 bases and the J gene end by 3 bases; junction bases not matched to a gene: 6. The CDR3 loop is CASSSPSGGHYEQYF. The CDR3 bases are TGTGCCAGCAGTTCCCCTAGCGGGGGACACTACGAGCAGTACTTC.

The J gene is TRBJ2-5, the V gene TRBV6-1, with D possibly TRBD1 on 5 matching bases. Trimming left V 6 bases short and J 5 bases short, with 19 bases between. This CDR3 is built from 15 residues. Looked up from germline, CDR1 is MNHNS and CDR2 is SASEGT. The CDR3 nucleotides are TGTGCCAGCAGGGGCAGGGTGAATTATAGGGAGACCCAGTACTTC. Amino acid sequence: CASRGRVNYRETQYF.

The V gene is TRBV6-6, the J gene TRBJ2-1, with 7 nucleotides matching TRBD2. This CDR3 spans 14 amino acids. Per the germline V gene, CDR1 is MNHNY and CDR2 is SVGAGI (reference sequence). Trimming removed 2 bases from V and 6 bases from J; junction bases left unmatched: 4. The CDR3 DNA sequence: TGTGCCAGCAGTTACCTGGGGGGGTTCAATGAGCAGTTCTTC. Its protein is CASSYLGGFNEQFF.

This clone was seen more than once but under ten times. The J gene is TRBJ1-6, the V gene TRBV6-1, with TRBD1 matching over 7 bases. The CDR3 length is 14 residues. Trimming took 5 bases from V and 5 from J; bases not matched to a gene: 3. Germline loops: CDR1 MNHNS, CDR2 SASEGT. For the CDR3, the DNA is TGTGCCAGCAGTCGGGACAGTAATAATTCACCCCTCCACTTT. It codes for CASSRDSNNSPLHF.

The chain couples TRBV19 to TRBJ2-2; D might be TRBD1 (6 bases). The V end lost 9 bases, the J end lost 2 bases, and 13 bases lay between the germline ends. Germline CDR1 reads LNHDA; CDR2 reads SQIVND (reference sequence). The CDR3 sequence is 14 residues long. CDR3 DNA sequence: TGTGCCAGCTCCGGGACAATTAACACCGGGGAGCTGTTTTTT. The encoded protein is CASSGTINTGELFF.

The V call is TRBV19, the J call TRBJ1-1; 9 bases are a match to TRBD1. V dropped 5 bases and J dropped 3; count of bases not matched to a gene: 4. CDR1 is LNHDA, CDR2 SQIVND, per germline (reference sequence). This CDR3 has 14 residues. The CDR3 sequence is CASSPGQGHTEAFF. CDR3 DNA sequence: TGTGCCAGTAGTCCGGGACAGGGTCACACTGAAGCTTTCTTT. Filled out from reference TRBV19 and TRBJ1-1, the complete variable domain reads DGGITQSPKYLFRKEGQNVTLSCEQNLNHDAMYWYRQDPGQGLRLIYYSQIVNDFQKGDIAEGYSVSREKKESFPLTVTSAQKNPTAFYLCASSPGQGHTEAFFGQGTRLTVV.

V is TRBV6-6 and J is TRBJ2-3; 7 bases are a match to TRBD2. The CDR3 spans 13 residues. Germline-derived CDR1 and CDR2 are MNHNY and SVGAGI (reference sequence). Trimming at V came to 4 bases and at J to 6 bases, leaving 4 bases not matched to a gene. The CDR3 nucleotides are TGTGCCAGCAGTTTGACTAGCTCGGATACGCAGTATTTT. Translated: CASSLTSSDTQYF.

V is TRBV11-1 and J is TRBJ1-1; the D is unclear. This CDR3 contains 12 residues. Germline CDR1 and CDR2: SGHAT and FQDESV (reference sequence). V lost 3 bases, J lost 6 bases, and 8 bases lay in between. The CDR3: CASSFAGAEAFF. The CDR3 nucleotides are TGTGCCAGCAGCTTTGCCGGGGCTGAAGCTTTCTTT.

This clone occurred once. This rearrangement joins TRBV6-5 to TRBJ2-1, with 14 bases fitting TRBD2. CDR3 size: 16 residues. The germline gives CDR1 MNHEY, CDR2 SVGAGI. J was trimmed by 9 bases and V by 2 bases; bases with no gene match: 6. CDR3 region: CASSYGTSGGISEQFF. CDR3 DNA: TGTGCCAGCAGTTACGGGACTAGCGGGGGAATAAGTGAGCAGTTCTTC.

The chain's CDR3 is CASSMGRPGTGWDTQYF. The DNA of the CDR3 is TGTGCCAGTAGTATGGGCCGCCCCGGGACAGGGTGGGATACGCAGTATTTT. The V gene is TRBV19, the J gene TRBJ2-3, with TRBD1 identical over 9 bases. The CDR3 spans 17 residues. J was trimmed by 6 bases and V by 3 bases; bases with no gene match: 13. The germline V gene encodes CDR1 LNHDA and CDR2 SQIVND (reference sequence).